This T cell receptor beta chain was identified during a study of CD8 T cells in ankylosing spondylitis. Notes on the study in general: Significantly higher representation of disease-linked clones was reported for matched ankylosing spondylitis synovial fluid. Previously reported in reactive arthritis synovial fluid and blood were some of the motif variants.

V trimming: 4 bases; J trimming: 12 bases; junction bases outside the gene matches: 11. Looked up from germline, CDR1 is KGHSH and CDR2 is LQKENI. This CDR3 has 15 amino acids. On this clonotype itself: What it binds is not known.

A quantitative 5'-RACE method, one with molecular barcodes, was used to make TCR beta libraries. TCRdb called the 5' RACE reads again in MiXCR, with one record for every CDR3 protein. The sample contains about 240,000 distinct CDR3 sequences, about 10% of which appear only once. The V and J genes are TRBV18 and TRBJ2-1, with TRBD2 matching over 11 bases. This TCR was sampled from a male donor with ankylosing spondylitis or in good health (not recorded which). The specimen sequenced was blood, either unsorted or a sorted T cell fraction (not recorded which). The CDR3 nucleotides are TGTGCCAGCTCACTGGCCGGGACTAGCGGTCGCTGGCAGTTCTTC. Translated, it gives CASSLAGTSGRWQFF.